This T cell receptor (beta chain) is from a study of response to subunit inactivated influenza vaccine. The study's findings and limits: Few new T cells, the authors suggested, are recruited by each seasonal influenza vaccination.

Of note for this clonotype: Its antigen is not identified.

Trimming removed 2 bases from V and 7 bases from J, with 9 bases in between. Germline values: CDR1 SGDLS, CDR2 YYNGEE. CDR3 length: 13 amino acids. TCRdb reprocessed the RT-PCR reads with MiXCR, giving one entry per CDR3 protein. The table lists approximately 490,000 distinct CDR3 sequences, less than 7.5% of them singletons, with under 15% in the top ten. The TCR sequence derives from a man aged 50 to 69 who received an inactivated influenza vaccine. The input for sequencing was PBMCs from blood, taken less than 30 months after vaccination. The genes are TRBV9 and TRBJ1-4; perhaps TRBD1 as D (5 bases). In DNA form, the CDR3 reads TGTGCCAGCAGCGTTTCAGGGAGTGAAAAACTGTTTTTT. Its translation: CASSVSGSEKLFF.